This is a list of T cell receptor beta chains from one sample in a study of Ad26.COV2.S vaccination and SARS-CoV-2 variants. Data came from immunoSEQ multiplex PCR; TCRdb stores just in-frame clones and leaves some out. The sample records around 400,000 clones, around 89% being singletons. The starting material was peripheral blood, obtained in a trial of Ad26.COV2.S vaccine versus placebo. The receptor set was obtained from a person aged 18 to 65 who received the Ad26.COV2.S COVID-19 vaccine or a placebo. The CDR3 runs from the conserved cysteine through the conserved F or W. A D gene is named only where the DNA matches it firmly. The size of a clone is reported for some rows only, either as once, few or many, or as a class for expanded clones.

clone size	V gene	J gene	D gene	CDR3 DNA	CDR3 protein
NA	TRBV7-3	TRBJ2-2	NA	TGTGCCAGCAGCTTAACCTTGGGGGATACCGGGGAGCTGTTTTTT	CASSLTLGDTGELFF
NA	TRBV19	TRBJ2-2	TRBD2	TGTGCCAGTAGTCTGACTAGCGGGAGTGACACCGGGGAGCTGTTTTTT	CASSLTSGSDTGELFF
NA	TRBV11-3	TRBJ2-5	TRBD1	TGTGCCAGCAGCGTAGTAACAGGGGGCACGGAGACCCAGTACTTC	CASSVVTGGTETQYF
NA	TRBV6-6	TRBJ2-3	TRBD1	TGTGCCAGCAGTTTTACAGGGGGAACCACAGATACGCAGTATTTT	CASSFTGGTTDTQYF
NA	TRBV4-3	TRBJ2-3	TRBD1	TGCGCCAGCAGCCAGGTAGACAGGGGGCGGACAGATACGCAGTATTTT	CASSQVDRGRTDTQYF
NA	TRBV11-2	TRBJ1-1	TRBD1	TGTGCCAGCAGCTCGGGACAGGGATTTGGAGAAGCTTTCTTT	CASSSGQGFGEAFF
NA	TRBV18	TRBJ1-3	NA	TGTGCCAGCTCACCACTTCAAAAGAACTCTGGAAACACCATATATTTT	CASSPLQKNSGNTIYF
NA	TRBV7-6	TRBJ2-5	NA	TGTGCCAGCAGCTTAGCGCTGGGGGTTCAAGAGACCCAGTACTTC	CASSLALGVQETQYF
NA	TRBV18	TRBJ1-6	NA	TGTGCCAGCTCAACAACAGGGTCTACTTCACCCCTCCACTTT	CASSTTGSTSPLHF
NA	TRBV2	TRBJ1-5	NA	TGTGCCAGCAGCGAATCCCGGGACCGAAATCAGCCCCAGCATTTT	CASSESRDRNQPQHF
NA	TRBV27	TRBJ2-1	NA	TGTGCCAGCAGCGAAAGGGGCTATGAGCAGTTCTTC	CASSERGYEQFF
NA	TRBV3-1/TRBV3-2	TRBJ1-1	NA	TGTGCCAGCAGCCTCGGGGGGGATACTGAAGCTTTCTTT	CASSLGGDTEAFF
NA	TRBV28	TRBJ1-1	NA	TGTGCCAGCACCTCATCGCCGGGTAACACTGAAGCTTTCTTT	CASTSSPGNTEAFF
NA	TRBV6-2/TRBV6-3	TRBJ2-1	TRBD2	TGTGCCAGCAGTTACCTAGCGGAAATGGCTGGAAATGAGCAGTTCTTC	CASSYLAEMAGNEQFF
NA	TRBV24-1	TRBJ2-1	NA	TGTGCCACCAGTGATCGGTTGACTGAGCAGTTCTTC	CATSDRLTEQFF
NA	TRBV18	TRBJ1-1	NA	TGTGCCAGCTCACCCAGCCGGGGCACTGAAGCTTTCTTT	CASSPSRGTEAFF
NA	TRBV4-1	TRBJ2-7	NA	TGCGCCAGCAGCCAAGTCGGGGGCGAGCAGTACTTC	CASSQVGGEQYF
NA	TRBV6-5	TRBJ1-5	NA	TGTGCCAGCAGCGGGGCAGTTCGCGATCAGCCCCAGCATTTT	CASSGAVRDQPQHF
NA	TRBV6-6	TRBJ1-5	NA	TGTGCCAGCAGTTACTCGGTGGTCATGATCAATCAGCCCCAGCATTTT	CASSYSVVMINQPQHF
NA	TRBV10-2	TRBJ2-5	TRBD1	TGCGCCAGCAGTCCCGGGACAGGAGAGACCCAGTACTTC	CASSPGTGETQYF
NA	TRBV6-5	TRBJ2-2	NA	TGTGCCAGCAGAAGGGTGGACCGAGACACCGGGGAGCTGTTTTTT	CASRRVDRDTGELFF
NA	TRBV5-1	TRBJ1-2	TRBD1	TGCGCCAGCAGCGAGCTCCCGGGACAGGGGGCTTATGGCTACACCTTC	CASSELPGQGAYGYTF
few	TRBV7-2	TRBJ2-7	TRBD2	TGTGCCAGCAGAAGAGCGGGAGATACTTACGAGCAGTACTTC	CASRRAGDTYEQYF
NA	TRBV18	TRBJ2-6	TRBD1	TGTGCCAGCTCAGGGACAGGGAGAACCTCTGGGGCCAACGTCCTGACTTTC	CASSGTGRTSGANVLTF
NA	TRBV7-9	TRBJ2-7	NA	TGTGCCAGCAGCTTAGCGCTCGAGGCCAGCGAGCAGTACTTC	CASSLALEASEQYF
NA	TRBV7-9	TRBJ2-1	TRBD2	TGTGCCAGCAGCCTTCTAGCGGGAACTTACAATGAGCAGTTCTTC	CASSLLAGTYNEQFF
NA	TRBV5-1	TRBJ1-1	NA	TGCGCCAGCAGCCTGGGGATCAGCCGGAACACTGAAGCTTTCTTT	CASSLGISRNTEAFF
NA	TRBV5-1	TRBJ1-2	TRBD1	TGCGCCAGCAGCTACCGGACAGGGGGCTACACCTTC	CASSYRTGGYTF
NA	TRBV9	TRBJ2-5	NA	TGTGCCAGCAGCGTGCAAGCTGGGACCCAGTACTTC	CASSVQAGTQYF
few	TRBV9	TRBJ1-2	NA	TGTGCCAGCAGAGAGCATGACAGAGCCTATGGCTACACCTTC	CASREHDRAYGYTF
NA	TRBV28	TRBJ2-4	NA	TGTGCCAGCAGTTTTAGGGGGGTAGCCAAAAACATTCAGTACTTC	CASSFRGVAKNIQYF
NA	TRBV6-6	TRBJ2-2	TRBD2	TGTGCCAGCAGTCAACTAGCGGGAGGACTCACCGCCGGGGAGCTGTTTTTT	CASSQLAGGLTAGELFF
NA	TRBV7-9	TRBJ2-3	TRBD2	TGTGCCAGCAGCTTAACCCTGCGGGAGACGACAGATACGCAGTATTTT	CASSLTLRETTDTQYF
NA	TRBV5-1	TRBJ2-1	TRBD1	TGCGCCAGCCGGATTGGGACAGCGGATGGGAATGAGCAGTTCTTC	CASRIGTADGNEQFF
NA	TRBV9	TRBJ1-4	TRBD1	TGTGCCAGCAGCGTCTCAGGGGGCGGAGAGGAAAAACTGTTTTTT	CASSVSGGGEEKLFF
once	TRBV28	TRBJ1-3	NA	TGTGCCAGCATCCTTTCCAGGGCGCCCGGAAACACCATATATTTT	CASILSRAPGNTIYF
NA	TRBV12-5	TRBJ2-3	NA	TGTGCTAGTGGTTTTGGTGACAAACACACAGATACGCAGTATTTT	CASGFGDKHTDTQYF
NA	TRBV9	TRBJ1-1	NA	TGTGCCAGCAGCGTAGAGAACCAAATGAACACTGAAGCTTTCTTT	CASSVENQMNTEAFF
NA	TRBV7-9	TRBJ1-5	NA	TGTGCCAGCAGCTCGGGACTTCCCGGCAGCCAGCCCCAGCATTTT	CASSSGLPGSQPQHF
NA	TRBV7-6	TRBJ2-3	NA	TGTGCCAGCAGCCCCCTCCTCAGGGCCCCAGATACGCAGTATTTT	CASSPLLRAPDTQYF
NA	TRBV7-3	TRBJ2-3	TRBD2	TGTGCCAGCAGCAACAGACTAGCGGGAGCATCCGATACGCAGTATTTT	CASSNRLAGASDTQYF
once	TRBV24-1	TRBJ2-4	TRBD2	TGTGCCACCAGTGATTCGGGGACTAGCGGGAGTCCTTTCATTCAGTACTTC	CATSDSGTSGSPFIQYF